Each of the 28 T cell receptor beta chains below was sequenced from the same sample in a study of vaccination and CD4 T cells after COVID-19. Cultured CD4+ T-cell DNA underwent Oncomine TCR Beta short-read sequencing. TCRdb passed the PCR reads through MiXCR, listing each CDR3 protein once. The top ten clones hold 7.5% to 9.5% of a sample with about 14,000 distinct CDR3 sequences, roughly two fifths of them seen once. These TCRs are of unknown antigen specificity. This sample's treatment: approximately 11-day PBMC culture with coronavirus spike peptide pools or control peptides (ViraFEST assay). Sequencing was performed on CD4+ T cells from blood, cultured in vitro, taken after SARS-CoV-2 vaccination. The receptors were gathered from a human donor who had recovered from COVID-19.

The chain joins TRBV7-7 to TRBJ2-5, with 8 positions matching TRBD2. Per the germline V gene, CDR1 is SSHAT and CDR2 is FNYEAQ (reference sequence). J gave up 2 bases and V 1 base, and 9 bases lay outside the gene matches. The CDR3 contains 17 residues. CDR3: CASSLGGVSGMQETQYF. The CDR3 bases are TGTGCCAGCAGCTTAGGTGGAGTTAGCGGGATGCAAGAGACCCAGTACTTC.

The chain recombines TRBV15 with TRBJ1-1; maybe TRBD1 (6 bases). Trimming left V 5 bases short and J 4 bases short, with 11 bases between. The CDR3 has 13 amino acids. Germline values: CDR1 LNHNV, CDR2 YYDKDF (reference sequence). The CDR3 DNA follows: TGTGCCACCAGCCGGATGGACAGCACTGAAGCTTTCTTT. Its protein product is CATSRMDSTEAFF.

This clonotype was counted only a few times. The gene calls are TRBV20-1 and TRBJ1-5, with D maybe TRBD1 (5 bases). CDR1 is DFQATT and CDR2 is SNEGSKA in the germline V gene (reference sequence). Trimming cost V 0 bases and J 6 bases, with 18 bases left between them. The CDR3 is 16 amino acids. The chain's CDR3 is CSARDTGGESVQPQHF. The CDR3 DNA sequence: TGCAGTGCTAGAGATACCGGAGGGGAGAGTGTTCAGCCCCAGCATTTT.

This clonotype was detected only once. J is TRBJ2-3 and V is TRBV20-1; no clear D gene. The CDR3 is 10 residues long. V was pared by 3 bases and J by 6 bases, with 4 bases between. CDR1 and CDR2 (germline): DFQATT, SNEGSKA (reference sequence). The CDR3 here is CSASRDTQYF. The CDR3 region has the DNA TGCAGTGCTAGTCGGGATACGCAGTATTTT.

V gene TRBV16 combines with J gene TRBJ1-2; the D gene is possibly TRBD1 (5 bases). CDR1 KGHSY and CDR2 FQNENV come from the germline V gene. The CDR3 runs 15 residues. Trimming left V 0 bases short and J 7 bases short, with 15 bases between. CDR3 region: CASSQSGALVGGYTF. CDR3 in DNA: TGTGCCAGCAGCCAATCAGGGGCGCTCGTTGGTGGCTACACCTTC.

This clonotype was recorded a few times. V gene TRBV6-2 or TRBV6-3 combines with J gene TRBJ1-6; D uncertain. Germline V gives CDR1 MNHEY, CDR2 SVGEGT. This CDR3 has 16 amino acids. Between the trimmed V and J ends, which lost 2 bases and 2 bases, there was a span of 10 bases. CDR3 protein: CASSYTGSAYNSPLHF. CDR3 in DNA: TGTGCCAGCAGTTACACGGGGAGCGCCTATAATTCACCCCTCCACTTT.

This clonotype was observed a few times. The rearrangement uses TRBV5-1 and TRBJ2-5; D remains ambiguous. Germline loops: CDR1 SGHRS, CDR2 YFSETQ. The CDR3 extends over 13 amino acids. The ends were cut back, 0 bases at V and 4 bases at J, with 7 bases in the middle. In DNA, the CDR3 is TGCGCCAGCAGCTTGGAGGCCGGAGAGACCCAGTACTTC. Amino acids: CASSLEAGETQYF.

Only a few counts were recorded for this clonotype. The chain joins TRBV20-1 to TRBJ2-5; 15 bases line up with TRBD2. This CDR3 contains 16 residues. CDR1 is DFQATT, CDR2 SNEGSKA, per germline (reference sequence). V trimming: 5 bases; J trimming: 6 bases; junction bases outside the gene matches: 10. CDR3 sequence reads: CSAPGLAGGQWKTQYF. DNA for the CDR3: TGCAGTGCTCCCGGACTAGCGGGAGGGCAATGGAAGACCCAGTACTTC.

The chain carries TRBV2 and TRBJ1-5; D possibly corresponds to TRBD1 (5 bases). CDR1 is SNHLY and CDR2 is FYNNEI in the germline V gene. The CDR3 has 13 amino acids. Deletions cut 5 bases from V and 1 base from J, with 6 bases between. DNA for the CDR3: TGTGCCAGCAGTCGACAGAGCAATCAGCCCCAGCATTTT. Its translation is CASSRQSNQPQHF. Supplemented by reference TRBV2 and TRBJ1-5, the full variable domain reads EPEVTQTPSHQVTQMGQEVILRCVPISNHLYFYWYRQILGQKVEFLVSFYNNEISEKSEIFDDQFSVERPDGSNFTLKIRSTKLEDSAMYFCASSRQSNQPQHFGDGTRLSIL.

The J gene is TRBJ2-3, the V gene TRBV20-1; 9 nucleotides match TRBD2. V dropped 5 bases and J dropped 2; count of bases not matched to a gene: 5. Looked up from germline, CDR1 is DFQATT and CDR2 is SNEGSKA (reference sequence). The CDR3 contains 14 residues. CDR3 region: CSAGSGGVTDTQYF. The CDR3 DNA reads TGCAGTGCTGGTAGCGGGGGAGTCACAGATACGCAGTATTTT.

Points on this clonotype: As the CDR3 is not closed by the conserved phenylalanine or tryptophan, this likely results from a read error. The chain joins TRBV15 to TRBJ1-5; D unclear. This CDR3 is built from 15 residues. The ends were cut back, 0 bases at V and 2 bases at J, with 8 bases in the middle. CDR1 and CDR2 from the germline V gene are LNHNV and YYDKDF (reference sequence). CDR3 amino acids: CATSRDKLGNQPQHL. In DNA, the CDR3 is TGTGCCACCAGCAGAGATAAATTGGGCAATCAGCCCCAGCATCTT.

This chain connects TRBV27 to TRBJ2-7; the match to TRBD1 covers 11 bases. The CDR3 is 17 residues long. CDR1 MNHEY and CDR2 SMNVEV come from the germline V gene (reference sequence). J gave up 6 bases and V 7 bases, and 17 bases lay outside the gene matches. The CDR3 DNA follows: TGTGCCAGCAATCCGGGACAGGGGGTCGTGGGGCCCTTCGAGCAGTACTTC. This codes for CASNPGQGVVGPFEQYF.

This clonotype turned up a few times. The chain links TRBV2 to TRBJ1-2; D gene unclear. Germline V gene lookup returns CDR1 SNHLY and CDR2 FYNNEI. The V gene lost 5 bases and the J gene lost 7 bases, with 8 bases spanning the gap. This CDR3 is 11 amino acids long. In nucleotides, the CDR3 is TGTGCCAGCAGTAGCAGGAGTGGCTACACCTTC. Amino acids: CASSSRSGYTF.

This chain connects TRBV5-4 to TRBJ2-7; weak D call: TRBD1 (7 bases). From germline, CDR1 is SGHNT and CDR2 YYREEE (reference sequence). The CDR3 is 16 residues long. Between the trimmed V and J ends, which lost 0 bases and 6 bases, there was a span of 19 bases. CDR3 coding DNA: TGTGCCAGCAGCTTGGAGGAGGGACAGTCTAGCCGCGAGCAGTACTTC. This sequence encodes CASSLEEGQSSREQYF.

The chain is built from TRBV4-3 and TRBJ1-1; TRBD1 matches 10 bases. The CDR3 has 15 residues. The V and J ends lost 4 bases and 3 bases, in that order; junction bases with no gene match: 5. Germline CDR1 and CDR2: LGHNA and YSLEER. The CDR3 is CASSPVGQGHTEAFF. CDR3 sequence (DNA): TGCGCCAGCAGCCCTGTGGGACAGGGGCACACTGAAGCTTTCTTT.

This clonotype was seen a handful of times. The chain joins TRBV27 to TRBJ1-1; D is uncertain. Germline V gene sequence: CDR1 MNHEY, CDR2 SMNVEV (reference sequence). The CDR3 spans 14 residues. V was shortened by 6 bases and J by 5 bases, with 16 bases between the two germline ends. The CDR3 sequence: CASRPGGWRTEAFF. The CDR3 nucleotides read TGTGCCAGCAGGCCGGGAGGGTGGAGGACTGAAGCTTTCTTT.

The chain links TRBV11-2 to TRBJ2-3; D perhaps matches TRBD2 (5 bases). Germline assignment: CDR1 SGHAT and CDR2 FQNNGV. This CDR3 has 14 amino acids. Between the trimmed V and J ends, which lost 2 bases and 0 bases, there was a span of 6 bases. As DNA, the CDR3 is TGTGCCAGCAGCTTACAGCGGAGCACAGATACGCAGTATTTT. Translating gives CASSLQRSTDTQYF.

V and J are TRBV2 and TRBJ1-1; the D gene is possibly TRBD1 (6 bases). The CDR3 extends over 16 amino acids. The ends were cut back, 3 bases at V and 0 bases at J, with 14 bases in the middle. Per germline, CDR1 SNHLY and CDR2 FYNNEI. The CDR3: CASSDAGGLVNTEAFF. CDR3 nucleotides: TGTGCCAGCAGTGATGCGGGGGGGCTAGTGAACACTGAAGCTTTCTTT.

This clonotype showed up just a few times. This sequence joins TRBV20-1 and TRBJ2-3, with 9 bases matching TRBD2. The CDR3 extends over 15 amino acids. Germline lookup yields CDR1 DFQATT and CDR2 SNEGSKA (reference sequence). The V segment lost 4 bases and the J segment 6 bases; nucleotides outside the gene matches: 11. CDR3 nucleotide sequence: TGCAGTGCTACCTGGGGGGCGGGGGGGCGTGATACGCAGTATTTT. Protein sequence: CSATWGAGGRDTQYF.

V is TRBV11-1 and J is TRBJ1-2; weak D call: TRBD1 (5 bases). V lost 3 bases to trimming and J lost 4 bases, with 15 bases between them. CDR1 is SGHAT and CDR2 is FQDESV in the germline V gene (reference sequence). The length of the CDR3 is 15 residues. Here the CDR3 reads CASSLAVGVSYGYTF. CDR3 coding DNA: TGTGCCAGCAGCTTGGCCGTAGGGGTGTCCTATGGCTACACCTTC.

The gene calls are TRBV6-5 and TRBJ1-2; D may be TRBD1 (5 bases). V was shortened by 2 bases and J by 4 bases, with 11 bases between the two germline ends. The germline V gene encodes CDR1 MNHEY and CDR2 SVGAGI. The CDR3 covers 14 residues. This chain's CDR3 is CASSYLGVVYGYTF. The CDR3 region has the DNA TGTGCCAGCAGTTACCTAGGGGTCGTCTATGGCTACACCTTC.

The V gene is TRBV4-1, the J gene TRBJ2-3; 7 bases agree with TRBD2. V lost 4 bases and J lost 3; bases outside the gene matches: 7. The germline CDR1 and CDR2 sequences are MGHRA and YSYEKL. The CDR3 runs 15 residues. The CDR3 coding sequence is TGCGCCAGCAGCCTACGGGGGGAACGAACAGATACGCAGTATTTT. Translation: CASSLRGERTDTQYF.

This clonotype was counted between two and nine times. The V gene is TRBV4-3, the J gene TRBJ2-3; D not resolved. V was trimmed by 1 base and J by 3 bases, leaving 11 bases between them. The CDR3 runs to 15 residues. Germline V lookup: CDR1 LGHNA, CDR2 YSLEER. For the CDR3, the DNA is TGCGCCAGCAGCCAAGTGGGCTCAGGAACAGATACGCAGTATTTT. Its protein is CASSQVGSGTDTQYF.

V is TRBV20-1 and J is TRBJ2-3; D is unclear. V was trimmed by 5 bases and J by 6 bases, leaving 9 bases between them. The CDR3 contains 11 residues. Germline V gene data show CDR1 as DFQATT and CDR2 as SNEGSKA (reference sequence). The CDR3 is CSARISDTQYF. The CDR3 nucleotides read TGCAGTGCTCGCATTAGTGATACGCAGTATTTT.

This clonotype was seen a few times. J is TRBJ1-2 and V is TRBV20-1, with 8 bases matching TRBD1. After removal of 6 bases from V and 8 bases from J, the junction contained 11 bases not matched to a gene. The CDR3 loop spans 13 amino acids. Germline V gives CDR1 DFQATT, CDR2 SNEGSKA (reference sequence). The CDR3: CSAPTGDMGGYTF. Here the CDR3 DNA reads TGCAGTGCGCCGACAGGGGACATGGGAGGCTACACCTTC.

The chain employs TRBV28 and TRBJ2-1; the D gene is possibly TRBD2 (6 bases). With 4 bases removed from V and 2 bases from J, the gap between germline ends came to 9 bases. CDR1 is MDHEN, CDR2 SYDVKM, per germline. This CDR3 comprises 14 residues. The CDR3 region has the DNA TGTGCCAGCAGTTGGCAGCGGGCCTACAATGAGCAGTTCTTC. This codes for CASSWQRAYNEQFF.

V is TRBV7-2 and J is TRBJ2-5, with D perhaps given as TRBD1 or TRBD2 (5 bases each). The CDR3 length is 15 residues. Germline V gives CDR1 SGHTA, CDR2 FQGNSA. V was shortened by 0 bases and J by 4 bases, with 12 bases between the two germline ends. CDR3 region: CASSLALGRRETQYF. In DNA, the CDR3 is TGTGCCAGCAGCTTAGCGCTGGGACGCCGAGAGACCCAGTACTTC.

This rearrangement joins TRBV6-5 to TRBJ1-5; possible D gene TRBD1, 6 bases. CDR1 is MNHEY and CDR2 is SVGAGI in the germline V gene. Trimming pared 0 bases from V and 2 bases from J, leaving 17 bases between. This CDR3 contains 18 residues. The CDR3 here is CASSYSAGGVGGNQPQHF. In nucleotides, the CDR3 is TGTGCCAGCAGTTACTCGGCGGGGGGCGTCGGTGGCAATCAGCCCCAGCATTTT.